Presented here are 32 T cell receptor beta chains from one specimen sequenced in a study of cytomegalovirus exposure and HLA in healthy donors. The PCR made use of 60 Vbeta and 13 Jbeta primers. Measured with immunoSEQ multiplex PCR; TCRdb has only the in-frame clones, and not every one. The top ten clones hold approximately 3.8% of a sample with 200,000 to 250,000 clones, around 80% of them seen once. The sequencing sample was made of PBMCs. Source of these receptors: a male donor in good health and CMV-seronegative.

V usage is TRBV6-5 and J usage is TRBJ2-3; D may be TRBD1 (5 bases). Germline V gives CDR1 MNHEY, CDR2 SVGAGI. The length of the CDR3 is 14 residues. The V end lost 1 base, the J end lost 4 bases, and 9 bases lay between the germline ends. The CDR3 spells CASSYYGQADTQYF. DNA for the CDR3: TGTGCCAGCAGTTACTACGGACAAGCAGATACGCAGTATTTT.

V usage is TRBV6-5 and J usage is TRBJ1-3; D remains unclear. The CDR3 runs 16 residues. Between the trimmed V and J ends, which lost 2 bases and 0 bases, there was a span of 11 bases. Germline CDR1 MNHEY, CDR2 SVGAGI. CDR3 bases: TGTGCCAGCAGTTACGGGCTGGGTTCCTCTGGAAACACCATATATTTT. It codes for CASSYGLGSSGNTIYF.

The CDR3 region is CASSPQSGRAVVAFF. The CDR3 DNA follows: TGTGCCAGCAGCCCTCAATCCGGGAGGGCAGTAGTAGCTTTCTTT. The rearrangement joins TRBV2 to TRBJ1-1; D unresolved. The CDR3 runs to 15 residues. V was cut by 6 bases and J by 10 bases, with 24 bases left in between. The V gene's germline CDR1 is SNHLY and CDR2 FYNNEI.

The CDR3: CASSSRAGANEQFF. In DNA form, the CDR3 reads TGTGCCAGCAGCTCTAGAGCGGGAGCCAATGAGCAGTTCTTC. V gene TRBV5-4 combines with J gene TRBJ2-1; TRBD2 matches 8 bases. The length of the CDR3 is 14 residues. Per the germline V gene, CDR1 is SGHNT and CDR2 is YYREEE (reference sequence). V was pared by 3 bases and J by 6 bases, with 5 bases of the junction left unmatched.

This clone was observed a few times. The J gene is TRBJ1-6, the V gene TRBV6-1; TRBD1 might be the D (5 bases). The CDR3 contains 14 residues. The germline V gene encodes CDR1 MNHNS and CDR2 SASEGT. V was pared by 2 bases and J by 10 bases, with 12 bases between. The CDR3 is CASSEPGLGSPLHF. CDR3 in DNA: TGTGCCAGCAGTGAACCAGGGCTTGGCTCACCCCTCCACTTT.

This clone was observed a handful of times. This specimen includes other DNA sequences encoding the same CDR3. Here the CDR3 reads CASSFPSTDTQYF. The DNA for the CDR3 is TGCGCCAGCAGTTTCCCTAGCACAGATACGCAGTATTTT. The chain recombines TRBV5-1 with TRBJ2-3; no clear D gene. Between the trimmed V and J ends, which lost 5 bases and 0 bases, there was a span of 7 bases. CDR3 length: 13 residues. The germline CDR1 and CDR2 sequences are SGHRS and YFSETQ. The full variable domain, completed using reference TRBV5-1 and TRBJ2-3, is KAGVTQTPRYLIKTRGQQVTLSCSPISGHRSVSWYQQTPGQGLQFLFEYFSETQRNKGNFPGRFSGRQFSNSRSEMNVSTLELGDSALYLCASSFPSTDTQYFGPGTRLTVL.

The CDR3 nucleotides read TGCAGTGCCCTGCGGGCACCTGAAGCTTTCTTT. Encoded protein: CSALRAPEAFF. The rearrangement links TRBV20-1 to TRBJ1-1; unclear D gene. Trimming took off 6 bases at V and 6 bases at J, with 11 bases between the two ends. The CDR3 is 11 amino acids. Germline V lookup: CDR1 DFQATT, CDR2 SNEGSKA (reference sequence).

This chain links TRBV28 with TRBJ2-1; TRBD1 agrees at 8 bases. With V trimmed by 8 bases and J by 9 bases, 9 bases remained unmatched. Germline V gene sequence: CDR1 MDHEN, CDR2 SYDVKM. The CDR3 extends over 13 amino acids. CDR3 nucleotides: TGTGCCAGCCGGGACAGGAACGGCGGTGAGCAGTTCTTC. Encoded protein: CASRDRNGGEQFF. Based on the CDR3 plus reference TRBV28 and TRBJ2-1, the full variable domain is DVKVTQSSRYLVKRTGEKVFLECVQDMDHENMFWYRQDPGLGLRLIYFSYDVKMKEKGDIPEGYSVSREKKERFSLILESASTNQTSMYLCASRDRNGGEQFFGPGTRLTVL.

The chain uses TRBV7-8 and TRBJ2-2, with TRBD2 as a possible D gene (7 bases). The CDR3 is made up of 17 amino acids. The V gene's germline CDR1 is SGHVS and CDR2 FQNEAQ. The V gene lost 8 bases and the J gene lost 0 bases, with 19 bases spanning the gap. The CDR3 bases are TGTGCCAGCGGGGGGGGGCAGGGTCATGCGAACACCGGGGAGCTGTTTTTT. It yields the protein CASGGGQGHANTGELFF.

The chain couples TRBV28 to TRBJ1-5; 10 bases align to TRBD1. J lost 5 bases, V lost 6 bases, and 7 bases had no gene match. This CDR3 spans 15 amino acids. From germline, CDR1 is MDHEN and CDR2 SYDVKM. This CDR3 reads CASRPGQGTYQPQHF. CDR3 nucleotide sequence: TGTGCCAGCAGGCCGGGACAGGGGACCTATCAGCCCCAGCATTTT.

The J gene is TRBJ2-5, the V gene TRBV11-2; 14 nucleotides agree with TRBD2. Germline lookup yields CDR1 SGHAT and CDR2 FQNNGV. The CDR3 consists of 15 residues. J lost 11 bases, V lost 3 bases, and 8 bases had no gene match. CDR3 coding DNA: TGTGCCAGCAGCTTGGGACTAGCGGGAGTCTTCAGTCAGTACTTC. Translated: CASSLGLAGVFSQYF.

V usage is TRBV14 and J usage is TRBJ1-1; D gene unclear. Trimming cost V 2 bases and J 4 bases, with 14 bases left between them. Germline values: CDR1 SGHDN, CDR2 FVKESK. The CDR3 extends over 15 amino acids. CDR3 loop: CASSQTTEAGTEAFF. The CDR3 DNA sequence: TGTGCCAGCAGCCAAACGACGGAGGCCGGCACTGAAGCTTTCTTT.

The chain recombines TRBV5-5 with TRBJ2-3; 14 nucleotides match TRBD2. J was trimmed by 7 bases and V by 5 bases; bases with no gene match: 3. The germline V gene encodes CDR1 SGHKS and CDR2 YYEKEE (reference sequence). The CDR3 covers 14 residues. The CDR3 DNA sequence: TGTGCCAGCAGACGACTAGCGGGAGGGAATACGCAGTATTTT. Translation: CASRRLAGGNTQYF.

This chain uses TRBV30 with TRBJ2-2; D possibly corresponds to TRBD2 (5 bases). Trimming cost V 3 bases and J 6 bases, with 14 bases left between them. This CDR3 has 14 amino acids. In germline, CDR1 is GTSNPN, CDR2 SVGIG (reference sequence). For the CDR3, the DNA is TGTGCCTGGAGACCCGCCGGAGGCTCCGGGGAGCTGTTTTTT. This sequence encodes CAWRPAGGSGELFF.

The chain carries TRBV7-9 and TRBJ2-7, with D possibly matching TRBD2 (6 bases). V was cut by 6 bases and J by 1 base, with 22 bases left in between. Germline V gene data show CDR1 as SEHNR and CDR2 as FQNEAQ (reference sequence). CDR3 length: 17 amino acids. CDR3 bases: TGTGCCAGCAGTTCCCCTAGGGGTAGCGGACGTTCCTACGAGCAGTACTTC. It encodes CASSSPRGSGRSYEQYF.

J is TRBJ2-1 and V is TRBV28, with 7 bases that match TRBD1. CDR3 length equals 15 residues. Unmatched junction bases numbered 9, after V lost 4 bases and J lost 6 bases. The germline gives CDR1 MDHEN, CDR2 SYDVKM. CDR3 protein: CASSSPGGNGNEQFF. As DNA, the CDR3 is TGTGCCAGCAGTTCACCAGGGGGAAATGGCAATGAGCAGTTCTTC.

The chain links TRBV18 to TRBJ1-1; D is perhaps TRBD1 (6 bases). Trimming removed 7 bases at V and 0 bases at J, with 12 bases between. The CDR3 spans 14 residues. The germline CDR1 and CDR2 sequences are KGHSH and LQKENI. Here the CDR3 reads CASWRTEMNTEAFF. CDR3 in DNA: TGTGCCAGCTGGCGGACAGAAATGAACACTGAAGCTTTCTTT.

The chain joins TRBV25-1 to TRBJ1-2; D is possibly TRBD1 (6 bases). Germline lookup yields CDR1 MGHDK and CDR2 SYGVNS. There are 15 residues in the CDR3. V was cut by 3 bases and J by 2 bases, with 13 bases left in between. The CDR3, as DNA: TGTGCCAGCAGTGAGCCCGGACAGTTAAACTATGGCTACACCTTC. Amino acids: CASSEPGQLNYGYTF.

This clone was seen more than once but under ten times. The chain is built from TRBV6-5 and TRBJ2-7; TRBD1 matches 8 bases. Germline V gene lookup returns CDR1 MNHEY and CDR2 SVGAGI. The CDR3 has 14 amino acids. J gave up 4 bases and V 4 bases, and 6 bases lay outside the gene matches. This chain's CDR3 is CASSSTGGMYEQYF. The CDR3, as DNA: TGTGCCAGCAGTTCTACAGGGGGAATGTACGAGCAGTACTTC.

The gene calls are TRBV30 and TRBJ1-6, with D unresolved. The CDR3 contains 15 residues. Germline assignment: CDR1 GTSNPN and CDR2 SVGIG (reference sequence). The ends were cut back, 0 bases at V and 10 bases at J, with 16 bases in the middle. CDR3 bases: TGTGCCTGGAGTGTAGGTATACAGCCATCCTCACCCCTCCACTTT. This sequence encodes CAWSVGIQPSSPLHF.

Here the CDR3 DNA reads TGTGCCAGCAGTTTTCTCTCTAGCGGGAGAGCGAATGAGCAGTTCTTC. The encoded protein is CASSFLSSGRANEQFF. This chain connects TRBV27 to TRBJ2-1; 10 bases are shared with TRBD2. The CDR3 extends over 16 amino acids. Germline CDR1 and CDR2: MNHEY and SMNVEV (reference sequence). Losses at the gene ends were 3 bases for V and 7 bases for J; bases not matched to a gene: 9.

At least ten counts were recorded for this clone. The rearrangement links TRBV10-1 to TRBJ2-7; TRBD2 is a possible D gene (5 bases). The ends were cut back, 3 bases at V and 6 bases at J, with 9 bases in the middle. The CDR3 is made up of 12 amino acids. CDR1 and CDR2 from the germline V gene are WNHNN and SYGVQD (reference sequence). CDR3 protein: CASSEGGGEQYF. The CDR3 region has the DNA TGCGCCAGCAGTGAAGGAGGAGGCGAGCAGTACTTC.

This rearrangement joins TRBV27 to TRBJ2-5, with 13 bases fitting TRBD2. The J call could be wrong; TRBJ2-7 is a better fit for the DNA end. Germline CDR1 and CDR2: MNHEY and SMNVEV (reference sequence). The CDR3 runs 15 residues. CDR3 nucleotides: TGTGCCAGCAGTGGGACTAGCGGGATGATCTACGAGCAGTACTTC. This encodes CASSGTSGMIYEQYF.

The chain uses TRBV2 and TRBJ1-5; D is unresolved. V was clipped by 0 bases and J by 4 bases, with 10 bases between them. From germline, CDR1 is SNHLY and CDR2 FYNNEI. This CDR3 is built from 15 residues. This chain's CDR3 is CASSEATVKNQPQHF. The DNA for the CDR3 is TGTGCCAGCAGTGAAGCAACAGTTAAAAATCAGCCCCAGCATTTT.

V gene TRBV5-4 combines with J gene TRBJ2-7; tentatively, D is TRBD2 (5 bases). The germline V and J ends were trimmed by 10 bases and 0 bases, with 17 bases remaining between them. From germline, CDR1 is SGHNT and CDR2 YYREEE (reference sequence). The CDR3 sequence is 14 residues long. Written as DNA, the CDR3 is TGTGCCGTAGGTGGAGCGGACTCCTCCTACGAGCAGTACTTC. Encoded protein: CAVGGADSSYEQYF. The full variable domain, its missing parts supplied by reference TRBV5-4 and TRBJ2-7, is ETGVTQSPTHLIKTRGQQVTLRCSSQSGHNTVSWYQQALGQGPQFIFQYYREEENGRGNFPPRFSGLQFPNYSSELNVNALELDDSALYLCAVGGADSSYEQYFGPGTRLTVT.

This clone was detected once. V is TRBV4-1 and J is TRBJ1-4; the match to TRBD1 covers 9 bases. J was trimmed by 8 bases and V by 1 base; bases with no gene match: 5. Per germline, CDR1 MGHRA and CDR2 YSYEKL. The CDR3 has 15 residues. The CDR3 bases are TGCGCCAGCAGCCAAGTAGGGACAGGGAACGAAAAACTGTTTTTT. Amino acid sequence: CASSQVGTGNEKLFF.

For the CDR3, the DNA is TGCGCCAGCAGCCAGGTCGGTGGACAGGGGGCCTACGAGCAGTACTTC. Its protein product is CASSQVGGQGAYEQYF. V gene TRBV4-1 combines with J gene TRBJ2-7; 10 nucleotides line up with TRBD1. This CDR3 has 16 amino acids. After removal of 3 bases from V and 2 bases from J, the junction contained 7 bases not matched to a gene. Germline CDR1 MGHRA, CDR2 YSYEKL.

In DNA, the CDR3 is TGTGCCAGCAGTGCCGGGACAGTAGCCTACGAGCAGTACTTC. Translation: CASSAGTVAYEQYF. This chain joins TRBV28 and TRBJ2-7; 7 bases are shared with TRBD1. Unmatched junction bases numbered 6, after V lost 5 bases and J lost 2 bases. CDR1 is MDHEN, CDR2 SYDVKM, per germline. The CDR3 extends over 14 amino acids. The full variable domain, its missing parts supplied by reference TRBV28 and TRBJ2-7, is DVKVTQSSRYLVKRTGEKVFLECVQDMDHENMFWYRQDPGLGLRLIYFSYDVKMKEKGDIPEGYSVSREKKERFSLILESASTNQTSMYLCASSAGTVAYEQYFGPGTRLTVT.

V gene TRBV9 combines with J gene TRBJ2-3; D possibly corresponds to TRBD2 (5 bases). Trimming pared 2 bases from V and 2 bases from J, leaving 12 bases between. This CDR3 spans 15 amino acids. CDR1 SGDLS and CDR2 YYNGEE come from the germline V gene. As DNA, the CDR3 is TGTGCCAGCAGCGTGTCTAGCAAAAACACAGATACGCAGTATTTT. This encodes CASSVSSKNTDTQYF.

This chain links TRBV6-5 with TRBJ1-1; the D is unclear. Germline V gene lookup returns CDR1 MNHEY and CDR2 SVGAGI. The CDR3 has 12 residues. Trimming took 5 bases from V and 5 from J, leaving 9 bases between them. CDR3 amino acids: CASSTTMTEAFF. The CDR3 DNA reads as TGTGCCAGCAGTACTACAATGACTGAAGCTTTCTTT.

This chain joins TRBV5-5 and TRBJ2-7, with TRBD1 identical over 7 bases. This CDR3 is 16 amino acids long. V lost 2 bases and J lost 2; bases outside the gene matches: 10. From germline, CDR1 is SGHKS and CDR2 YYEKEE (reference sequence). The chain's CDR3 is CASSFHIGQEAYEQYF. CDR3 DNA sequence: TGTGCCAGCAGCTTCCATATAGGACAGGAGGCCTACGAGCAGTACTTC.

This chain links TRBV19 with TRBJ2-3, with 11 bases identical to TRBD2. CDR1 LNHDA and CDR2 SQIVND come from the germline V gene (reference sequence). The CDR3 is 15 residues long. The ends lost 5 bases at V and 2 bases at J; junction bases unmatched: 3. The CDR3 DNA is TGTGCCAGTAGTTTGACTAGCGGGGTCACAGATACGCAGTATTTT. Protein product: CASSLTSGVTDTQYF.